The present T cell receptor beta chain was sequenced within a study of blood T cell repertoires in COVID-19. Study-wide background: PBMCs, B-cell-depleted T cells, or T cells were the source of the cDNA or gDNA that made up the material.

The CDR3 extends over 14 amino acids. Germline trimming cut 3 bases from V and 3 bases from J; bases unmatched to any gene: 4. Germline assignment: CDR1 SGHTA and CDR2 FQGNSA. Sequencing used immunoSEQ multiplex PCR; TCRdb keeps in-frame clones, though not all of them. The table lists about 240,000 clones, 80% to 90% of them singletons. Sample: peripheral blood. V is TRBV7-2 and J is TRBJ2-7, with TRBD1 matching 8 bases. This sequence originates from a woman in her seventies with acute or convalescent COVID-19. The CDR3 DNA follows: TGTGCCAGCAGCTTTCAGGGGGCAAGCTACGAGCAGTACTTC. This translates into CASSFQGASYEQYF.